Listed below are T cell receptor beta chains from one sample, sequenced in a study of spatial heterogeneity in lung cancer. TCRdb fed the 5' RACE reads into MiXCR, producing one record per CDR3 protein. This table holds about 11,000 distinct CDR3 sequences, 3.7% found once. The input for sequencing was PBMCs, taken at surgery. Every receptor here comes from a female donor with early-stage non-small cell lung cancer. CDR3s include the opening cysteine and the closing phenylalanine or tryptophan. D genes are given only for firm matches. A row's size may be missing; if present it is once, few, many or a size class.

>TRBD2|TRBJ2-1|TRBV29-1|NA
TGCAGCGCTTTACTAGCGACTGAGCAGTTCTTC
CSALLATEQFF
>NA|TRBJ1-4|TRBV6-1|few
TGTGCCAGCACCCTTACAGGGCGAGGGAATGAAAAACTGTTTTTT
CASTLTGRGNEKLFF
>NA|TRBJ2-1|TRBV10-3|NA
TGTGCCATCAGTGACCGAACAGGGAATAGGGACGATGAGCAGTTCTTC
CAISDRTGNRDDEQFF
>NA|TRBJ1-5|TRBV12-3/TRBV12-4|NA
TGTGCCAGCAGTACAAGGGTTCGCGAGCCCCAGCATTTT
CASSTRVREPQHF
>TRBD2|TRBJ2-7|TRBV27|many
TGTGCCAGCAGTTTGACTAGCGGGGGGTCCTACGAGCAGTACTTC
CASSLTSGGSYEQYF
>TRBD2|TRBJ2-1|TRBV7-2|many
TGTGCCAGCAGCTTATTTGGGTTGACTAGCGGGGGCAGCTCCTACAATGAGCAGTTCTTC
CASSLFGLTSGGSSYNEQFF
>TRBD1|TRBJ1-1|TRBV28|many
TGTGCCAGCAGCCCATCCCGGACAGGGGGGCGCGCTTTCTTT
CASSPSRTGGRAFF
>NA|TRBJ2-7|TRBV3-1|NA
TGTGCCAGCAGCCAAGACATGTGGGGGGCACTCTACGAGCAGTACTTC
CASSQDMWGALYEQYF
>NA|TRBJ1-1|TRBV30|NA
TGTGCCTGGAGGTCTCAGGGCGGCAACACTGAAGCTTTCTTT
CAWRSQGGNTEAFF
>NA|TRBJ2-1|TRBV29-1|many
TGCAGCGTTGAGGGTACTGGGAGCTCCTACAATGAGCAGTTCTTC
CSVEGTGSSYNEQFF
>NA|TRBJ2-7|TRBV21-1|many
TGTGCCAGCAGCAAAGAAACTAGCGGGACATACTACGAGCAGTACTTC
CASSKETSGTYYEQYF
>TRBD2|TRBJ2-7|TRBV27|many
TGTGCCAGCAGCCCCTCACTAGCGAACCCCTACGAGCAGTACTTC
CASSPSLANPYEQYF
>TRBD2|TRBJ2-3|TRBV20-1|many
TGCAGTGCTAGAGATCTAGGGACTAGCGTTATTACGCAGTATTTT
CSARDLGTSVITQYF
>TRBD2|TRBJ2-6|TRBV7-6|many
TGTGCCAGCAGCTTGAGGGGAGGGTCTGGGGCCAACGTCCTGACTTTC
CASSLRGGSGANVLTF
>TRBD2|TRBJ2-5|TRBV5-1|many
TGCGCCAGCAGGAAGTCTAGCGGGGCACGCCAAGAGACCCAGTACTTC
CASRKSSGARQETQYF
>NA|TRBJ2-7|TRBV7-2|many
TGTGCCAGCAGCTTAAACTTGGACGAGCAGTACTTC
CASSLNLDEQYF
>NA|TRBJ2-3|TRBV4-3|NA
TGCGCCAGCAGCCAAGGAGGTGGAAGTGGGGCAGATACGCTTTATTTT
CASSQGGGSGADTLYF
>NA|TRBJ1-2|TRBV9|many
TGTGCCAGCAGCGAAGGCAGAGCTCACTATGGCTACACCTTC
CASSEGRAHYGYTF
>NA|TRBJ2-1|TRBV15|NA
TGTGCCACCAGCCTGGGGAGCTCCTACAATGAGCAGTTCTTC
CATSLGSSYNEQFF
>TRBD1|TRBJ1-2|TRBV28|many
TGTGCCAGCAGTATAGTCGGGACAGGGAATGGCTACACCTTC
CASSIVGTGNGYTF
>NA|TRBJ1-1|TRBV20-1|few
TGCAGTGCTAGAGAAGGCGGGACAACGAACACTGAAGCTTTCTTT
CSAREGGTTNTEAFF
>NA|TRBJ1-1|TRBV12-5|many
TGTGCTAGTGGTTCCGGGCAATACACTGAAGCTTTCTTT
CASGSGQYTEAFF
>TRBD2|TRBJ2-7|TRBV6-5|many
TGTGCCAGCAGTACAAGACTAGCGGGATTGAACGAGCAGTACTTC
CASSTRLAGLNEQYF
>NA|TRBJ1-1|TRBV2|many
TGTGCCAATACCCCGGGCAGGGCGGCCACTGAAGCTTTCTTT
CANTPGRAATEAFF
>NA|TRBJ1-2|TRBV6-6|many
TGTGCCAGCAGTTACCAACTCGGGGGAGACAGTAACTATGGCTACACCTTC
CASSYQLGGDSNYGYTF
>TRBD2|TRBJ2-7|TRBV5-1|NA
TGCGCCAGCAGCTTGGCACTAGCGTCCGGGTACGAGCAGTACTTC
CASSLALASGYEQYF
>TRBD2|TRBJ2-2|TRBV9|many
TGTGCCAGCAGCACTAGCGGGAGGGTCGACACCGGGGAGCTGTTTTTT
CASSTSGRVDTGELFF
>TRBD1|TRBJ2-5|TRBV5-8|many
TGTGCCAGCAGGCAAAGGACAGGGTCGTATTCCGGCGTACAAGAGACCCAGTACTTC
CASRQRTGSYSGVQETQYF
>TRBD2|TRBJ2-5|TRBV6-2/TRBV6-3|many
TGTGCCAGCAGCGAGACTAGCGGGCAAGAGACCCAGTACTTC
CASSETSGQETQYF
>NA|TRBJ2-3|TRBV7-2|many
TGTGCCAGCAGGCTGGGCGGCACAGATACGCAGTATTTT
CASRLGGTDTQYF